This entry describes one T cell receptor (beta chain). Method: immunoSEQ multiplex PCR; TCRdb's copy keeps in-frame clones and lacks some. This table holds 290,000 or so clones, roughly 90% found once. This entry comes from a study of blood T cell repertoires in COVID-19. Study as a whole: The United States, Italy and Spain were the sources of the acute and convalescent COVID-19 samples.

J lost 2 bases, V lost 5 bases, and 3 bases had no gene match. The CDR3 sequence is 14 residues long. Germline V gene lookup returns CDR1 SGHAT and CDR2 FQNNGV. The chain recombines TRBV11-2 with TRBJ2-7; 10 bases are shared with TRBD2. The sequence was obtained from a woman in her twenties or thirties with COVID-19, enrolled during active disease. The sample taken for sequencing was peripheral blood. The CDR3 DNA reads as TGTGCCAGCAGCCCCGGACTAGCGGCCTACGAGCAGTACTTC. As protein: CASSPGLAAYEQYF. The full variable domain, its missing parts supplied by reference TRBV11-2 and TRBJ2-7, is EAGVAQSPRYKIIEKRQSVAFWCNPISGHATLYWYQQILGQGPKLLIQFQNNGVVDDSQLPKDRFSAERLKGVDSTLKIQPAKLEDSAVYLCASSPGLAAYEQYFGPGTRLTVT.